The clone carrying this T cell receptor (beta chain) showed up just a few times. V was pared by 6 bases and J by 8 bases, with 19 bases between. The germline CDR1 and CDR2 sequences are SGHTA and FQGNSA. CDR3 size: 15 residues. The sample belongs to a study of blood T cell repertoires in COVID-19. As for the study in general: Italy, Spain and the United States were the sources of the convalescent and acute COVID-19 samples. Nucleic acid was either cDNA or gDNA, and it came from T cells, B-cell-depleted T cells, or PBMCs.

Method: immunoSEQ multiplex PCR; TCRdb's copy keeps in-frame clones and lacks some. This sample carries 180,000 or so clones, just under 85% of them seen once, and the ten largest clones take around 7.7%. This sequence was found in a man aged 40-50 years who had recovered from COVID-19. Sequencing input: peripheral blood. The chain has TRBV7-2 and TRBJ1-4; the D gene is possibly TRBD1 (5 bases). The chain's CDR3 is CASRPAPGEGEKLFF. CDR3 nucleotide sequence: TGTGCCAGCAGACCTGCACCGGGGGAGGGGGAAAAACTGTTTTTT. The whole variable domain, remainder taken from reference TRBV7-2 and TRBJ1-4, is GAGVSQSPSNKVTEKGKDVELRCDPISGHTALYWYRQSLGQGLEFLIYFQGNSAPDKSGLPSDRFSAERTGGSVSTLTIQRTQQEDSAVYLCASRPAPGEGEKLFFGSGTQLSVL.